This T cell receptor (beta chain) derives from a study of a mutant IDH1 vaccine in newly diagnosed glioma (dated by TCRdb to the early 2020s). Study-wide context: Of the 32 patients who were treated, around 60% were male and approximately 40% were female, and the mean age was about 40 years. Prior to enrollment, patients had been given standard therapy consisting of radiotherapy alone, temozolomide alone, or radiochemotherapy with temozolomide, with the combination given to most patients. For exploratory analyses, longitudinal TCRB deep sequencing was carried out in more than 20 treated patients wherever samples were available. Peripheral blood was collected at six visits: V03 (baseline), V05, V07, V10, V12 and V13.

Libraries were prepared through the immunoSEQ multiplex PCR assay. Following the manufacturer's protocol, the hsTCRB Kit was used to amplify rearranged TCR beta chain sequences. TCRB libraries were sequenced on an Illumina MiSeq. The original methods were these. The kit vendor's proprietary platform handled demultiplexing, trimming and gene mapping. TCRdb re-hosts the immuneACCESS table, in-frame sequences only. Its copies lack some clones; in the studies checked, an unresolved V gene accounts for under half of them, and the cause for the rest is not known. V, J and clone size derive from that table, while D and trimming were established from the DNA sequence. Counted in this sample were 90,000 to 100,000 clones; around nine tenths of them appeared once. Around 0.6% of the sample is in the top ten clones. In regard to this clone: Its antigen specificity is not known. Nothing much larger sits one base from this clone, and base qualities are not available.

General findings and caveats noted by the study authors: No apparent relationship was observed between pseudoprogression and alterations in the top peripheral T cell clonotypes detected by TCRB sequencing. Immune responses induced by the vaccine were seen in around 93% of patients across multiple MHC alleles. Availability determined which PBMC samples were chosen for TCRB deep sequencing. The authors noted that analyses of patient blood samples could not be reproduced because of sample limitations.

This sample's time point label indicates: baseline, week 1 (first vaccination visit). This specimen's treatment or condition label, per the study, means: pre-vaccination baseline after standard-of-care therapy. All donors had newly diagnosed IDH1-mutant astrocytomas of WHO grade 3 or 4 that showed loss of nuclear ATRX. The samples were drawn from NOA16, a multicentre, single-arm, open-label phase I trial in Germany that tested a mutant IDH1 peptide vaccine in humans for the first time. Blood drawn at visit V03 was used as the baseline sample for immunogenicity testing. Genomic DNA for TCRB sequencing was extracted from EDTA blood using the DNeasy Blood and Tissue Kit. This receptor was identified in a woman aged 50 to 60 with glioma. The specimen comprised PBMCs, sampled from a glioma patient treated with radiotherapy, temozolomide or both.

This receptor has the CDR3 CASSFGTGDSPLHF. The DNA reads TGTGCCAGCAGTTTCGGGACAGGGGATTCACCCCTCCACTTT. The V gene is TRBV7-3 and the J gene is TRBJ1-6, and 10 junction bases match TRBD1. The CDR3 spans 14 residues, from the cysteine through the phenylalanine. Only the CDR3 part of the read is kept: 42 bases, read in frame from the first base. V trim: 6 bases; J trim: 8 bases; unmatched bases: 4. The germline V gene sets CDR1 to SGHTA and CDR2 to FQGTGA.